This TCR beta chain is from a study of cytomegalovirus exposure and HLA in healthy donors. PCR used 60 Vbeta primers and 13 Jbeta primers. The assay was immunoSEQ multiplex PCR, and TCRdb's table has in-frame clones only and misses some. The table includes 35,000 to 45,000 clones, 90% to 95% detected once. This clone was detected once. The target antigen is unknown. Notes on the study in general: In an earlier analysis, productive rearrangement rates for most beta V segments clustered near 87% or 30%. Trimming of TCR beta V- and J-genes showed a link, identified in a later analysis, to a missense DCLRE1C variant.

The germline CDR1 and CDR2 sequences are MNHEY and SMNVEV (reference sequence). V was trimmed by 2 bases and J by 11 bases, leaving 13 bases between them. The CDR3 spans 12 residues. The chain carries TRBV27 and TRBJ2-7; TRBD2 might be the D (5 bases). What was sequenced was PBMCs. The sequence derives from a young woman in good health and CMV-seronegative. In nucleotides, the CDR3 is TGTGCCAGCAGTTTAATTGGGCAGGAGGAGTACTTC. Amino acid sequence: CASSLIGQEEYF.